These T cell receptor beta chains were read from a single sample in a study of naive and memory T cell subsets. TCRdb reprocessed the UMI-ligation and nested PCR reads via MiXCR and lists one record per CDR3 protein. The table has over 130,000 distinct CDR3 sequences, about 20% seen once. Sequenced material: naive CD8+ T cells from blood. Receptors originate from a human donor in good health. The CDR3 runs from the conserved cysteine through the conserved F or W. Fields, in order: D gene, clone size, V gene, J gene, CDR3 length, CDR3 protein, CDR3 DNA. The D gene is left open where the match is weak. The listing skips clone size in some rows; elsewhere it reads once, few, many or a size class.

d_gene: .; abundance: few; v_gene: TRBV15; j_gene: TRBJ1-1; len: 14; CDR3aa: CATSITVGSTEAFF; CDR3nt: TGTGCCACCAGCATCACAGTGGGTTCCACTGAAGCTTTCTTT
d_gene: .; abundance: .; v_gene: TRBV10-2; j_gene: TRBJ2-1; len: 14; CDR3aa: CASSESIGWDEQFF; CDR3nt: TGCGCCAGCAGTGAGTCAATAGGGTGGGATGAGCAGTTCTTC
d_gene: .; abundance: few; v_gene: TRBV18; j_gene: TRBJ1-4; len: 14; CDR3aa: CASSPRDIDEKLFF; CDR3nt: TGTGCCAGCTCACCAAGGGATATTGATGAAAAACTGTTTTTT
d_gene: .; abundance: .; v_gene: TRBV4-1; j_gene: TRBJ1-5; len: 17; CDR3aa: CASSHQSGRVGNQPQHF; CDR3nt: TGCGCCAGCAGCCACCAATCGGGGAGAGTGGGCAATCAGCCCCAGCATTTT
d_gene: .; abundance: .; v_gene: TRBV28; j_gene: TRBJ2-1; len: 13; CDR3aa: CASSFAINNEQFF; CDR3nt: TGTGCCAGCAGTTTCGCCATAAACAATGAGCAGTTCTTC
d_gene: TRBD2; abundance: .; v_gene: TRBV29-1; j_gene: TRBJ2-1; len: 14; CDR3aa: CSVDVAGAGNEQFF; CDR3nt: TGCAGCGTTGACGTAGCGGGAGCAGGGAATGAGCAGTTCTTC
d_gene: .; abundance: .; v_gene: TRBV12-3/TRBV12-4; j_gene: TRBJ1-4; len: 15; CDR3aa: CASSLGQGFPEKLFF; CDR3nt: TGTGCCAGCAGTTTGGGTCAGGGTTTCCCCGAAAAACTGTTTTTT
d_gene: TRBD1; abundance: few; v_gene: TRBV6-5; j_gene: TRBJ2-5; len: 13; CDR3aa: CASSFNRGETQYF; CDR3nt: TGTGCCAGCAGTTTCAACAGGGGAGAGACCCAGTACTTC
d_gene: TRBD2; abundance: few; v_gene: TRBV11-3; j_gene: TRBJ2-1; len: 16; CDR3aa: CASSKTGEGSYNEQFF; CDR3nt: TGTGCCAGCAGCAAGACGGGGGAGGGCTCCTACAATGAGCAGTTCTTC
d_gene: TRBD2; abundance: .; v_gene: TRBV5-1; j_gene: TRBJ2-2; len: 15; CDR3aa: CASNPTSGGTGELFF; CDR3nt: TGCGCCAGCAATCCCACTAGCGGGGGCACCGGGGAGCTGTTTTTT
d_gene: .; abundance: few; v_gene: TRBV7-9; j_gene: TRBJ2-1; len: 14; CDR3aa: CASRTGGSYNEQFF; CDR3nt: TGTGCCAGCAGAACAGGCGGCTCCTACAATGAGCAGTTCTTC
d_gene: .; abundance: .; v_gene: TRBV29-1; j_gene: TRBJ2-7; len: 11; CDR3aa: CSVESGGEQYF; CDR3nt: TGCAGCGTTGAATCCGGGGGTGAGCAGTACTTC
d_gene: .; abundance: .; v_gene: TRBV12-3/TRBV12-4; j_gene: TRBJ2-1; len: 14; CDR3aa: CASSQSGQGNEQFF; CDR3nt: TGTGCCAGCTCGCAGTCGGGCCAGGGGAATGAGCAGTTCTTC
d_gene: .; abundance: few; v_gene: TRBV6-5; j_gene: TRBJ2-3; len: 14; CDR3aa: CASTAVGGADTQYF; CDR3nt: TGTGCCAGCACCGCGGTGGGCGGAGCAGATACGCAGTATTTT
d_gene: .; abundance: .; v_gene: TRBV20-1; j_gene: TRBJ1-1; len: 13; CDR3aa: CSARAEMNTEAFF; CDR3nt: TGCAGTGCTAGAGCTGAAATGAACACTGAAGCTTTCTTT
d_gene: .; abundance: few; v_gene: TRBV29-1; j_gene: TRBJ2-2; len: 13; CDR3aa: CSAKGFAGGELFF; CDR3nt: TGCAGCGCAAAAGGGTTTGCTGGCGGGGAGCTGTTTTTT
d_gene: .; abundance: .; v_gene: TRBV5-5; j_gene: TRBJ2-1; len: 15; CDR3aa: CASSPGFSSYNEQFF; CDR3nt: TGTGCCAGCAGTCCCGGATTCAGCTCCTACAATGAGCAGTTCTTC